Presented here are 2 T cell receptor beta chains from one specimen sequenced in a study of Ad26.COV2.S vaccination and SARS-CoV-2 variants. Treatment meaning: over 15 received Ad26.COV2.S at low or high dose, single or two shots; roughly 5 received placebo; per-sample allocation not given. The investigators took samples on day 63 after the first vaccine or placebo injection. Measured with immunoSEQ multiplex PCR; TCRdb has only the in-frame clones, and not every one. The repertoire consists of 380,000 or so clones, with approximately 86% occurring once and the leading ten covering roughly a tenth. This specimen consisted of peripheral blood, obtained in a trial of Ad26.COV2.S vaccine versus placebo. Every receptor here comes from a person between 18 and 59 years old who received the Ad26.COV2.S COVID-19 vaccine or a placebo.

This clone was picked up one time. The chain joins TRBV27 to TRBJ2-3; 13 nucleotides agree with TRBD2. There are 16 residues in the CDR3. Germline CDR1 and CDR2: MNHEY and SMNVEV (reference sequence). J was trimmed by 4 bases and V by 6 bases; bases with no gene match: 7. The CDR3 DNA follows: TGTGCCAGCAGCCGAGGACTAGCGGGAGCCTCAGATACGCAGTATTTT. Protein sequence: CASSRGLAGASDTQYF.

The J gene is TRBJ2-2, the V gene TRBV5-6; TRBD2 agrees at 8 bases. Germline CDR1 SGHDT, CDR2 YYEEEE. The CDR3 contains 15 residues. V was clipped by 6 bases and J by 4 bases; unmatched bases: 8. CDR3 sequence (DNA): TGTGCCAGCACCCCGACTAGCGTTAGCACCGGGGAGCTGTTTTTT. It is translated as CASTPTSVSTGELFF.